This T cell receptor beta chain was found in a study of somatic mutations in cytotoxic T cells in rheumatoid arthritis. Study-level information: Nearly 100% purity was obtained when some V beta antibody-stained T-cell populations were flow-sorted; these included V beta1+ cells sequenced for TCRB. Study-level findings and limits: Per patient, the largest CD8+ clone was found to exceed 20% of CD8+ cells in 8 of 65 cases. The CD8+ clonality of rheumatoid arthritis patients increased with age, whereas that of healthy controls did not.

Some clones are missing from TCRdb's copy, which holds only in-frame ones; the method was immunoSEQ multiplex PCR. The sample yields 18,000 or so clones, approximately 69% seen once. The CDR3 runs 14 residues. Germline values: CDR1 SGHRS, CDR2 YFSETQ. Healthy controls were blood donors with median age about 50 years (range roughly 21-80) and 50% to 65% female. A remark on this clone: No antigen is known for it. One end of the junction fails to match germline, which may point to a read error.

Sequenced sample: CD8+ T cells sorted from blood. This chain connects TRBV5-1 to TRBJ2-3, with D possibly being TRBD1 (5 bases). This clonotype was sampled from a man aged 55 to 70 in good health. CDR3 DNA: TGCGCCAGCAGCTTGGCCCGCGGCACAGGTACGCAGTATTTT. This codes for CASSLARGTGTQYF.